These T cell receptor beta chains were read from a single sample in a study of T-cell memory formation after mild COVID-19. TCRdb re-derived calls from the 5' RACE reads in MiXCR, one entry per CDR3 protein. This sample has fewer than 250,000 distinct CDR3 sequences, with approximately 10% found just once. Sequencing was done on a sample of PBMCs or a T cell subset sorted from them (not recorded which). The receptors come from a man in his late teens or twenties who had mild COVID-19 (a few samples of this study predate the infection). Cell type and time point are not known. CDR3s include the opening cysteine and the closing phenylalanine or tryptophan. The order of the fields is V gene, clone size, D gene, J gene, CDR3 DNA, CDR3 protein. A D gene is named only where the DNA matches it firmly. Size values are once, few and many counts, or a class for expanded clones, and some rows have none.

>TRBV27|few|.|TRBJ2-5
TGTGCCAGCAGGCATAGGGGAGGAGAGACCCAGTACTTC
CASRHRGGETQYF
>TRBV10-3|many|.|TRBJ1-5
TGTGCCATCAGTGAGGGTTCAGGGAGAGCTCAGCCCCAGCATTTT
CAISEGSGRAQPQHF
>TRBV7-2|few|.|TRBJ2-3
TGTGCCAGCAACTTAAGTAGCGGCCTCACAAATACGCAGTATTTT
CASNLSSGLTNTQYF
>TRBV7-2|few|.|TRBJ2-2
TGTGCCAGCAGCTTAAACCGCCCCAGCTCCACCGGGGAGCTGTTTTTT
CASSLNRPSSTGELFF
>TRBV12-3/TRBV12-4|.|TRBD2|TRBJ2-3
TGTGCCAGCAGTATACTAGCGGGCACAGATACGCAGTATTTT
CASSILAGTDTQYF
>TRBV12-3/TRBV12-4|.|.|TRBJ2-7
TGTGCCAGCAGCCCAGGGCCAGACAGGAGATCCTACGAGCAGTACTTC
CASSPGPDRRSYEQYF
>TRBV7-2|few|.|TRBJ1-2
TGTGCCAGCAGCCAGAACAGGGAGACCTATGGCTACACCTTC
CASSQNRETYGYTF
>TRBV7-2|few|.|TRBJ2-7
TGTGCCAGCAGCTACTCCGGGACGGAAGCCTACGAGCAGTACTTC
CASSYSGTEAYEQYF
>TRBV19|.|TRBD1|TRBJ2-4
TGTGCCAGTAGTGACAGGGGGAAAAACATTCAGTACTTC
CASSDRGKNIQYF
>TRBV9|few|TRBD1|TRBJ1-1
TGTGCCAGCAGCGTAGTAGGGGGCTATGGGAACACTGAAGCTTTCTTT
CASSVVGGYGNTEAFF
>TRBV7-3|many|.|TRBJ1-1
TGTGCCAGCAGCTTAGGGCATAATACTGAAGCTTTCTTT
CASSLGHNTEAFF
>TRBV7-2|many|.|TRBJ2-4
TGTGCCAGCAGTGAGGAGGTAGCCAAAAACATTCAGTACTTC
CASSEEVAKNIQYF
>TRBV6-5|few|.|TRBJ1-3
TGTGCCAGCAGGACATTCTCTGGAAACACCATATATTTT
CASRTFSGNTIYF
>TRBV6-2/TRBV6-3|few|.|TRBJ2-7
TGTGCCAGCAGGTTGTCGGGAACCGAGCAGTACTTC
CASRLSGTEQYF
>TRBV5-1|.|.|TRBJ2-3
TGCGCCAGCAGCGAGGGGGGCCACACAGATACGCAGTATTTT
CASSEGGHTDTQYF
>TRBV7-9|few|.|TRBJ2-3
TGTGCCAGCAGCCGGGTTATAGATACGCAGTATTTT
CASSRVIDTQYF
>TRBV2|.|.|TRBJ1-5
TGTGCCAGCAGCCCCGATATCGGGCCCCAGCATTTT
CASSPDIGPQHF
>TRBV7-9|.|TRBD2|TRBJ2-1
TGTGCCAGCAGCGTAGGAGCGGGGGTGAGCTCCTACAATGAGCAGTTCTTC
CASSVGAGVSSYNEQFF
>TRBV12-3/TRBV12-4|.|.|TRBJ2-2
TGTGCCAGCAGTTTGTCGGCGGGGTACACCGGGGAGCTGTTTTTT
CASSLSAGYTGELFF
>TRBV7-9|.|.|TRBJ2-5
TGTGCCAGCAGCGCAGGGGCTGTTGAGACCCAGTACTTC
CASSAGAVETQYF
>TRBV20-1|few|.|TRBJ1-2
TGCAGTGCTAGATTGGCAGGCTATGGCTACACCTTC
CSARLAGYGYTF
>TRBV29-1|few|TRBD1|TRBJ1-2
TGCAGCGTTGAATCGACAGGGGGAGGCTACACCTTC
CSVESTGGGYTF
>TRBV10-3|.|.|TRBJ2-5
TGTGCCATCAGAGCCCGGCGGGACCAAGAGACCCAGTACTTC
CAIRARRDQETQYF
>TRBV2|few|.|TRBJ1-5
TGTGCCAGCATGGGGAGACATCAGCCCCAGCATTTT
CASMGRHQPQHF